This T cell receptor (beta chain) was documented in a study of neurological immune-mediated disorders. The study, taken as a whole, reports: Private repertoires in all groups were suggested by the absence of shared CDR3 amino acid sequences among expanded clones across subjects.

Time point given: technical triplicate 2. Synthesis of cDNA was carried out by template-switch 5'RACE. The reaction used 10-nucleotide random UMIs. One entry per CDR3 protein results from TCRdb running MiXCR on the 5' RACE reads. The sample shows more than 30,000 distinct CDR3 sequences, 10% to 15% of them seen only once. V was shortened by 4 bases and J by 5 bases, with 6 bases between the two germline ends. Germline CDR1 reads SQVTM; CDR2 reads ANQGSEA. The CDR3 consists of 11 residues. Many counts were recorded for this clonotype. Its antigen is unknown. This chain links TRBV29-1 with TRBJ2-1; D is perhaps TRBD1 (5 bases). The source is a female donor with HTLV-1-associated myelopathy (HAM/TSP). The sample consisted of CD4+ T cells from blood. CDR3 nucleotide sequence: TGCAGCGTTGGACAGAACAATGAGCAGTTCTTC. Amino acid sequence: CSVGQNNEQFF.